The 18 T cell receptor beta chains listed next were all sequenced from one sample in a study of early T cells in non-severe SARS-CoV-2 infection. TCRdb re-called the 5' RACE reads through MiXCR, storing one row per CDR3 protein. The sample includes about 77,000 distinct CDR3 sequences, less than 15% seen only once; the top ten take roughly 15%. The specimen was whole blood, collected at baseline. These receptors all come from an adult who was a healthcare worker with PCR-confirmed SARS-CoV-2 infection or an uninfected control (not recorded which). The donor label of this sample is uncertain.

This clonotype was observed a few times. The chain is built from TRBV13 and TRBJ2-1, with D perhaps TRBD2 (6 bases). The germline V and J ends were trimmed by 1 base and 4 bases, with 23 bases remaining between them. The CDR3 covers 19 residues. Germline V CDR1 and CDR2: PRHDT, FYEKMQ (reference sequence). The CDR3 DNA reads TGTGCCAGCAGCTTAGCGGTCGGGACTTTAACCTTAAAATACAATGAGCAGTTCTTC. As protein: CASSLAVGTLTLKYNEQFF.

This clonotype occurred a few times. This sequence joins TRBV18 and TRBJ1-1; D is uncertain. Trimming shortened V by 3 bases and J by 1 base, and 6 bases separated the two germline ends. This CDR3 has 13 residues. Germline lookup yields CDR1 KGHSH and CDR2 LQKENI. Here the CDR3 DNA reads TGTGCCAGCTCACCTCCGTCGAACACTGAAGCTTTCTTT. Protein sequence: CASSPPSNTEAFF.

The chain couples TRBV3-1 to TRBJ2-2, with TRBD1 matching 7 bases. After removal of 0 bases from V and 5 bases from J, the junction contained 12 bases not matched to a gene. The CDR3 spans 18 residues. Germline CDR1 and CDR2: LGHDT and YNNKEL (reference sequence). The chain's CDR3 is CASSQDFRGPEGTGELFF. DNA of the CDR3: TGTGCCAGCAGCCAAGATTTTAGGGGGCCAGAGGGGACCGGGGAGCTGTTTTTT. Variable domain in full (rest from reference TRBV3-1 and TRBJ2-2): DTAVSQTPKYLVTQMGNDKSIKCEQNLGHDTMYWYKQDSKKFLKIMFSYNNKELIINETVPNRFSPKSPDKAHLNLHINSLELGDSAVYFCASSQDFRGPEGTGELFFGEGSRLTVL.

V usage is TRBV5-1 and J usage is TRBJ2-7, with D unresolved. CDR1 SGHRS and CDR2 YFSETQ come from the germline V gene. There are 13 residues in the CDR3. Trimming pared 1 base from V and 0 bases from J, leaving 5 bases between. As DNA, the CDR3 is TGCGCCAGCAGCTTGCGGAGCTCCTACGAGCAGTACTTC. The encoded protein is CASSLRSSYEQYF.

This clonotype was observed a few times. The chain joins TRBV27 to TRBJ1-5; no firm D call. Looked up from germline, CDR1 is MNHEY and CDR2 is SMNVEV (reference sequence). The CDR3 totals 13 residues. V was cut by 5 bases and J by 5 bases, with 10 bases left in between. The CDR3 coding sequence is TGTGCCAGCAGTCCGGGGATTTATCAGCCCCAGCATTTT. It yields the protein CASSPGIYQPQHF.

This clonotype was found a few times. CDR3 in amino acids: CASSLSAAGNTIYF. Written as DNA, the CDR3 is TGTGCCAGCAGCTTATCGGCCGCTGGAAACACCATATATTTT. The chain joins TRBV7-9 to TRBJ1-3; D not certain. Germline V lookup: CDR1 SEHNR, CDR2 FQNEAQ (reference sequence). V dropped 2 bases and J dropped 2 bases, with 7 bases sitting between them. The CDR3 spans 14 residues.

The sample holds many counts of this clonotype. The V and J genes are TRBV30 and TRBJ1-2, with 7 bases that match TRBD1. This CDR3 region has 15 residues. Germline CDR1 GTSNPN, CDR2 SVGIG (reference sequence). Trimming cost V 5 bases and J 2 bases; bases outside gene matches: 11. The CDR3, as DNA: TGTGCCTGGGGTCTTCCTCGGACAGGCAACTATGGCTACACCTTC. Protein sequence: CAWGLPRTGNYGYTF.

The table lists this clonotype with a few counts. The CDR3 here is CASTFGRSGTNEQFF. The CDR3 nucleotides are TGTGCCAGTACCTTCGGCCGTAGCGGGACCAATGAGCAGTTCTTC. This chain connects TRBV19 to TRBJ2-1; the match to TRBD2 covers 8 bases. Germline CDR1 is LNHDA and CDR2 is SQIVND (reference sequence). The CDR3 length is 15 residues. V shed 7 bases and J 6 bases; nucleotides not matched to a gene: 11.

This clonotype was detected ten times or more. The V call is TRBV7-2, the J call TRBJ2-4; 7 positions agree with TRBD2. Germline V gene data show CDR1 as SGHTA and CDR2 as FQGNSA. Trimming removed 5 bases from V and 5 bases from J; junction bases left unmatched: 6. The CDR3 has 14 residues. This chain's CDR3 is CASSPGGSQNIQYF. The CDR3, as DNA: TGTGCCAGCAGCCCGGGAGGATCCCAAAACATTCAGTACTTC.

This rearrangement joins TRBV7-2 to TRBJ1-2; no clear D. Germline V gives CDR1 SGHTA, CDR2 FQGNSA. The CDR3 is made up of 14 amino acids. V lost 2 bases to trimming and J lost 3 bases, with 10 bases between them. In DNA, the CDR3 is TGTGCCAGCAGCTTAACCCGAGATGACTATGGCTACACCTTC. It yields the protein CASSLTRDDYGYTF.

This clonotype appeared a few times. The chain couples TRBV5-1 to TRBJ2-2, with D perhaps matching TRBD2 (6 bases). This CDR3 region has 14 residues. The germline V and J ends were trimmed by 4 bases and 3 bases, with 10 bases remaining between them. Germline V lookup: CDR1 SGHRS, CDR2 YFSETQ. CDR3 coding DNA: TGCGCCAGCAGCACGGGACTTTACACCGGGGAGCTGTTTTTT. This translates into CASSTGLYTGELFF.

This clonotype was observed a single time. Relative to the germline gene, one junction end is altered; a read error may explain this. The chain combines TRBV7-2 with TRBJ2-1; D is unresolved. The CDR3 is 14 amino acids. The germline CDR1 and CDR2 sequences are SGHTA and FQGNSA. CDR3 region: CAISLKTIRGEQFF. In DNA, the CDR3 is TGTGCCATCAGCTTAAAGACGATCCGAGGTGAGCAGTTCTTC.

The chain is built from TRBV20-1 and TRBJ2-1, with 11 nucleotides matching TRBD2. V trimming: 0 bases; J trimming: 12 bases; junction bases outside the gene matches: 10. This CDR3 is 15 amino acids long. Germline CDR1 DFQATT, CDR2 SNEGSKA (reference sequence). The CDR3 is CSAREGTSGSIGQFF. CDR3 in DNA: TGCAGTGCTAGAGAAGGGACTAGCGGCAGCATAGGGCAGTTCTTC.

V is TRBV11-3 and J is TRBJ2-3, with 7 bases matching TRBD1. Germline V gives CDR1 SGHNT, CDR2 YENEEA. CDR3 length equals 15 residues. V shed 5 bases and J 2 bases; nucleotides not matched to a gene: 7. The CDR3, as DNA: TGTGCCAGCAGCGCAGGGGGTAGTTCCACAGATACGCAGTATTTT. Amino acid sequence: CASSAGGSSTDTQYF.

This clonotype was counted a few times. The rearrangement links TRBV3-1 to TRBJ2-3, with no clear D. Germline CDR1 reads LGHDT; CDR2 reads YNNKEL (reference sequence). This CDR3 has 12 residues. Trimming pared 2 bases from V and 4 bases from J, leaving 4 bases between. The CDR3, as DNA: TGTGCCAGCAGCCAACGAGCAGATACGCAGTATTTT. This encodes CASSQRADTQYF.

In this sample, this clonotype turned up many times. CDR3 loop: CASSSRQGTGGWETQYF. CDR3 nucleotides: TGTGCCAGCTCATCTCGGCAAGGGACAGGGGGCTGGGAGACCCAGTACTTC. V and J are TRBV18 and TRBJ2-5, with 12 bases matching TRBD1. This CDR3 contains 17 residues. V shed 5 bases and J 5 bases; nucleotides not matched to a gene: 12. Germline V gives CDR1 KGHSH, CDR2 LQKENI.

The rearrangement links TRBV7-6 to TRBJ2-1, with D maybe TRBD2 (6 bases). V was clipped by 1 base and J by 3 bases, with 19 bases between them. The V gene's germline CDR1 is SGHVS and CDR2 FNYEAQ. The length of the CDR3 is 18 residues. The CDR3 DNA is TGTGCCAGCAGCTTAGGTTCGTCGGGACTTCACCTCTACAATGAGCAGTTCTTC. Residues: CASSLGSSGLHLYNEQFF.

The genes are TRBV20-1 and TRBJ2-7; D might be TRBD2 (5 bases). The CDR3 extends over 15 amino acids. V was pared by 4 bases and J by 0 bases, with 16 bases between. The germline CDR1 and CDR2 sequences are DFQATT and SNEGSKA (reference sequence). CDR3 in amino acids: CSAIHTLAYSYEQYF. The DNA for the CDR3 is TGCAGTGCTATCCACACCCTAGCATACTCCTACGAGCAGTACTTC.